The rows below give T cell receptor beta chains drawn from one sample of a study of T cells after yellow fever vaccination. TCRdb called the 5' RACE reads again in MiXCR, with one record for every CDR3 protein. The data contain about 350,000 distinct CDR3 sequences, 12% of them singletons. The input for sequencing was CD4+ T cells sorted from PBMCs, taken 15 days after the yellow fever booster vaccination. The origin of the receptors is a man younger than 35 who received the YFV17D yellow fever vaccine. The CDR3 runs from the conserved cysteine through the conserved F or W. Fields, in order: clone size, J gene, V gene, D gene, CDR3 protein, CDR3 DNA. A D gene is named only where the DNA matches it firmly. Clone size is shown for a subset of rows, as once, few, many or a class of expanded clone.

clone_size: .; j_call: TRBJ2-5; v_call: TRBV10-3; d_call: .; cdr3_aa: CAISERDQETQYF; cdr3_nt: TGTGCCATCAGTGAGAGGGACCAAGAGACCCAGTACTTC
clone_size: .; j_call: TRBJ1-1; v_call: TRBV5-1; d_call: .; cdr3_aa: CASSPVTGSTEAFF; cdr3_nt: TGCGCCAGCAGCCCGGTCACAGGAAGTACTGAAGCTTTCTTT
clone_size: few; j_call: TRBJ1-5; v_call: TRBV7-8; d_call: TRBD1; cdr3_aa: CASSPGRTGGTQPQHF; cdr3_nt: TGTGCCAGCAGCCCCGGACGGACAGGGGGCACTCAGCCCCAGCATTTT
clone_size: few; j_call: TRBJ1-2; v_call: TRBV24-1; d_call: TRBD1; cdr3_aa: CATSDYRGLDYGYTF; cdr3_nt: TGTGCCACCAGTGACTACAGGGGCCTCGATTATGGCTACACCTTC
clone_size: once; j_call: TRBJ2-3; v_call: TRBV4-2; d_call: .; cdr3_aa: CASSQEEVNTDTQYF; cdr3_nt: TGTGCCAGCAGCCAAGAGGAGGTGAATACAGATACGCAGTATTTT
clone_size: .; j_call: TRBJ1-1; v_call: TRBV4-1; d_call: .; cdr3_aa: CASSQDWRRGNTEAFF; cdr3_nt: TGCGCCAGCAGCCAAGATTGGCGGAGGGGGAACACTGAAGCTTTCTTT
clone_size: few; j_call: TRBJ2-1; v_call: TRBV5-1; d_call: .; cdr3_aa: CASSRMPGGEEEFF; cdr3_nt: TGCGCCAGCAGCCGGATGCCGGGCGGGGAGGAGGAGTTCTTC
clone_size: .; j_call: TRBJ1-1; v_call: TRBV28; d_call: .; cdr3_aa: CASSFRDGTEAFF; cdr3_nt: TGTGCCAGCAGTTTCCGGGACGGCACTGAAGCTTTCTTT
clone_size: .; j_call: TRBJ2-1; v_call: TRBV4-3; d_call: TRBD2; cdr3_aa: CASRQRRGGVNEQFF; cdr3_nt: TGCGCCAGCAGGCAGAGACGGGGGGGCGTCAATGAGCAGTTCTTC
clone_size: few; j_call: TRBJ1-2; v_call: TRBV7-2; d_call: .; cdr3_aa: CASSETAGLSESYGYTF; cdr3_nt: TGTGCCAGCAGCGAAACGGCTGGTCTTTCAGAGAGCTATGGCTACACCTTC
clone_size: few; j_call: TRBJ2-3; v_call: TRBV2; d_call: .; cdr3_aa: CASSLNGGNTDTQYF; cdr3_nt: TGTGCCAGCTCTCTGAACGGGGGAAACACAGATACGCAGTATTTT
clone_size: few; j_call: TRBJ2-5; v_call: TRBV4-2; d_call: .; cdr3_aa: CASSQGSLMETQYF; cdr3_nt: TGTGCCAGCAGCCAGGGCTCCCTCATGGAGACCCAGTACTTC
clone_size: few; j_call: TRBJ1-2; v_call: TRBV3-1; d_call: TRBD1; cdr3_aa: CASSQVGGTGTGVGYTF; cdr3_nt: TGTGCCAGCAGCCAAGTTGGGGGTACCGGGACAGGGGTCGGCTACACCTTC
clone_size: .; j_call: TRBJ2-3; v_call: TRBV5-1; d_call: TRBD1; cdr3_aa: CASSLRYRGQGATDTQYF; cdr3_nt: TGCGCCAGCAGCTTAAGGTACCGGGGACAGGGAGCCACAGATACGCAGTATTTT
clone_size: .; j_call: TRBJ2-1; v_call: TRBV7-9; d_call: TRBD2; cdr3_aa: CASTPPSGGANEQFF; cdr3_nt: TGTGCCAGCACCCCCCCTAGCGGGGGGGCCAATGAGCAGTTCTTC
clone_size: .; j_call: TRBJ2-1; v_call: TRBV27; d_call: TRBD2; cdr3_aa: CASRTSGGWVQFF; cdr3_nt: TGTGCCAGCAGGACTAGCGGGGGGTGGGTGCAGTTCTTC
clone_size: .; j_call: TRBJ2-5; v_call: TRBV9; d_call: .; cdr3_aa: CASSPYTGGGETQYF; cdr3_nt: TGTGCCAGCAGCCCTTATACAGGGGGGGGAGAGACCCAGTACTTC
clone_size: few; j_call: TRBJ1-6; v_call: TRBV2; d_call: TRBD1; cdr3_aa: CASSGQGSSPLHF; cdr3_nt: TGTGCCAGCAGTGGACAGGGCTCGTCACCCCTCCACTTT
clone_size: few; j_call: TRBJ1-3; v_call: TRBV4-1; d_call: .; cdr3_aa: CASRPGRGLTSGNTIYF; cdr3_nt: TGCGCCAGCAGGCCGGGCAGGGGCCTCACCTCTGGAAACACCATATATTTT
clone_size: few; j_call: TRBJ2-5; v_call: TRBV2; d_call: TRBD2; cdr3_aa: CASRVATLAQETQYF; cdr3_nt: TGTGCCAGCAGAGTCGCCACACTAGCGCAAGAGACCCAGTACTTC
clone_size: many; j_call: TRBJ2-2; v_call: TRBV7-3; d_call: TRBD1; cdr3_aa: CASSFQGAAGELFF; cdr3_nt: TGTGCCAGCAGCTTTCAGGGGGCGGCCGGGGAGCTGTTTTTT
clone_size: few; j_call: TRBJ2-7; v_call: TRBV6-5; d_call: TRBD2; cdr3_aa: CASSYSTTGGPYEQYF; cdr3_nt: TGTGCCAGCAGTTACTCGACTACGGGGGGGCCCTACGAGCAGTACTTC
clone_size: .; j_call: TRBJ2-3; v_call: TRBV7-6; d_call: TRBD1; cdr3_aa: CASSLDSGTGLNTQYF; cdr3_nt: TGTGCCAGCAGCTTAGATTCCGGGACAGGGCTTAATACGCAGTATTTT
clone_size: medium-sized; j_call: TRBJ1-5; v_call: TRBV4-1; d_call: TRBD1; cdr3_aa: CASSQPGQGPNQPQHF; cdr3_nt: TGCGCCAGCAGCCAGCCGGGACAGGGTCCCAATCAGCCCCAGCATTTT
clone_size: many; j_call: TRBJ2-3; v_call: TRBV6-2/TRBV6-3; d_call: TRBD2; cdr3_aa: CASSGTSGADTQYF; cdr3_nt: TGTGCCAGCAGCGGGACTAGCGGGGCAGATACGCAGTATTTT
clone_size: few; j_call: TRBJ1-1; v_call: TRBV6-5; d_call: .; cdr3_aa: CASSGREGLTEAFF; cdr3_nt: TGTGCCAGCAGTGGTCGAGAGGGGCTTACTGAAGCTTTCTTT
clone_size: .; j_call: TRBJ2-7; v_call: TRBV28; d_call: .; cdr3_aa: CASRAGNEQYF; cdr3_nt: TGTGCCAGCAGAGCTGGTAACGAGCAGTACTTC
clone_size: .; j_call: TRBJ2-5; v_call: TRBV7-8; d_call: TRBD1; cdr3_aa: CASSLKGGQGAQETQYF; cdr3_nt: TGTGCCAGCAGCTTAAAGGGGGGACAGGGGGCTCAAGAGACCCAGTACTTC
clone_size: .; j_call: TRBJ2-3; v_call: TRBV10-1; d_call: .; cdr3_aa: CASSESGTASTDTQYF; cdr3_nt: TGCGCCAGCAGTGAGTCAGGGACGGCTAGCACAGATACGCAGTATTTT
clone_size: few; j_call: TRBJ1-2; v_call: TRBV18; d_call: .; cdr3_aa: CASSPRTDGYSNYGYTF; cdr3_nt: TGTGCCAGCTCACCAAGGACAGATGGATATTCTAACTATGGCTACACCTTC
clone_size: few; j_call: TRBJ2-5; v_call: TRBV20-1; d_call: .; cdr3_aa: CSAREWGRETQYF; cdr3_nt: TGCAGTGCTAGAGAATGGGGGCGAGAGACCCAGTACTTC
clone_size: .; j_call: TRBJ1-4; v_call: TRBV5-1; d_call: .; cdr3_aa: CASSLFRGSEKLFF; cdr3_nt: TGCGCCAGCAGCTTGTTCCGGGGTAGTGAAAAACTGTTTTTT
clone_size: .; j_call: TRBJ1-5; v_call: TRBV19; d_call: TRBD1; cdr3_aa: CASSRGQTSNQPQHF; cdr3_nt: TGTGCCAGTAGCCGGGGACAGACTAGCAATCAGCCCCAGCATTTT
clone_size: few; j_call: TRBJ1-3; v_call: TRBV20-1; d_call: .; cdr3_aa: CSASVRGTGNTIYF; cdr3_nt: TGCAGTGCGTCGGTCAGGGGAACAGGAAACACCATATATTTT
clone_size: many; j_call: TRBJ2-2; v_call: TRBV28; d_call: .; cdr3_aa: CASSRDNTGELFF; cdr3_nt: TGTGCCAGCAGTAGGGACAACACCGGGGAGCTGTTTTTT
clone_size: few; j_call: TRBJ2-5; v_call: TRBV20-1; d_call: TRBD2; cdr3_aa: CSARAVAGGQETQYF; cdr3_nt: TGCAGTGCTAGGGCCGTAGCGGGGGGGCAAGAGACCCAGTACTTC
clone_size: few; j_call: TRBJ2-1; v_call: TRBV3-1; d_call: TRBD1; cdr3_aa: CASSQGQGTTHEQFF; cdr3_nt: TGTGCCAGCAGCCAAGGACAGGGAACTACACATGAGCAGTTCTTC
clone_size: .; j_call: TRBJ2-1; v_call: TRBV11-2; d_call: TRBD1; cdr3_aa: CASSSGQGNEQFF; cdr3_nt: TGTGCCAGCAGCTCCGGACAGGGGAATGAGCAGTTCTTC
clone_size: many; j_call: TRBJ1-6; v_call: TRBV4-1; d_call: .; cdr3_aa: CASSQERARNNSPLHF; cdr3_nt: TGCGCCAGCAGCCAAGAGAGGGCTAGGAATAATTCACCCCTCCACTTT
clone_size: once; j_call: TRBJ1-3; v_call: TRBV20-1; d_call: .; cdr3_aa: CSAIGIGNTIYF; cdr3_nt: TGCAGTGCTATCGGGATCGGAAACACCATATATTTT
clone_size: many; j_call: TRBJ2-1; v_call: TRBV20-1; d_call: TRBD1; cdr3_aa: CSATRTGYNEQFF; cdr3_nt: TGCAGTGCTACTCGGACAGGCTACAATGAGCAGTTCTTC